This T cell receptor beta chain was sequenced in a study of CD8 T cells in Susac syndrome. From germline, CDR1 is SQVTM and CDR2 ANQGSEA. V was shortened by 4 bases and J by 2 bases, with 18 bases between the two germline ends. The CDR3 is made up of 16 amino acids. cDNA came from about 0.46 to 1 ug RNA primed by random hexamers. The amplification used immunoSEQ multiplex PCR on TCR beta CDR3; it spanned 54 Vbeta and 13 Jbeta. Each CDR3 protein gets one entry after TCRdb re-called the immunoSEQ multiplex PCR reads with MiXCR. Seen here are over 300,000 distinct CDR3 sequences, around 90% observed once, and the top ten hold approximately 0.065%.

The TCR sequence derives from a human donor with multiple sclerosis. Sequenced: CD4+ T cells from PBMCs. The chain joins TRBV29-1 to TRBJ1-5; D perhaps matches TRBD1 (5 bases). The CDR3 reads CSVALGGGKGNQPQHF. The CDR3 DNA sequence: TGCAGCGTTGCCCTCGGCGGGGGGAAAGGCAATCAGCCCCAGCATTTT.